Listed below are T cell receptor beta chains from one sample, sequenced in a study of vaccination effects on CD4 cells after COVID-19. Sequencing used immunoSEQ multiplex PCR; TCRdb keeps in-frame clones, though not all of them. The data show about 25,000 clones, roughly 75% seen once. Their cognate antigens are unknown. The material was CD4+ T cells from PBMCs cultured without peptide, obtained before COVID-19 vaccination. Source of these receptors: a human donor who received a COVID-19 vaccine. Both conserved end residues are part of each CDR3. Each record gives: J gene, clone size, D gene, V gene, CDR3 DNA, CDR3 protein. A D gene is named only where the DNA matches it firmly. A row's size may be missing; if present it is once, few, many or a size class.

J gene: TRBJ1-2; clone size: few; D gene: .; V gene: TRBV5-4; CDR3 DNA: TGTGCCAGCAGCTTAAGGGGGAACCATGGCTACACCTTC; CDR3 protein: CASSLRGNHGYTF
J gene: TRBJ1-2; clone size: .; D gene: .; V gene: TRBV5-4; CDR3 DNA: TGTGCCAGCAGCCACGAGGGGCAGGGACGTTTGGGCTACACCTTC; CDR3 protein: CASSHEGQGRLGYTF
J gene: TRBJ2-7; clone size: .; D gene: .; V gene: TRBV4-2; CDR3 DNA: TGTGCCAGCAGCCTAGGAGACGAGCAGTACTTC; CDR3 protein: CASSLGDEQYF
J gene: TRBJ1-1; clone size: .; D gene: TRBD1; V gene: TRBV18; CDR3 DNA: TGTGCCAGCTCACCACAGGGGGCGAAGACTGAAGCTTTCTTT; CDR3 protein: CASSPQGAKTEAFF
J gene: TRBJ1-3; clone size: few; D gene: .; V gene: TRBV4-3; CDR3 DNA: TGCGCCAGCAGCCAAGATCCCCAGTCAGGAAACACCATATATTTT; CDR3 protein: CASSQDPQSGNTIYF
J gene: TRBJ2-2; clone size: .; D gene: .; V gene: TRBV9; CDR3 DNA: TGTGCCAGCAGCGTAGTTGCCCGGTTCGCGAACACCGGGGAGCTGTTTTTT; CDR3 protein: CASSVVARFANTGELFF
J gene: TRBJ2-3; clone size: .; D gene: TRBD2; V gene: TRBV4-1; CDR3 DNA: TGCGCCGTGGGCGGGAGAGCAGATACGCAGTATTTT; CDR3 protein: CAVGGRADTQYF
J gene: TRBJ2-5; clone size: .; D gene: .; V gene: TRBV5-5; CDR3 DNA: TGTGCCAGCAGCTCAGGGGTCTGGTTAGAGACCCAGTACTTC; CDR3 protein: CASSSGVWLETQYF
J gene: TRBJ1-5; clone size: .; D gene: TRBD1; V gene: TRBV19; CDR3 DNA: TGTGCCAGTAGTGGCGGGACAGCTAATAGCAATCAGCCCCAGCATTTT; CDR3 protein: CASSGGTANSNQPQHF
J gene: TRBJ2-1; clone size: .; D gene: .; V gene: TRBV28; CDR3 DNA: TGTGCCAGTAGACCCACCTACAATGAGCAGTTCTTC; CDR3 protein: CASRPTYNEQFF
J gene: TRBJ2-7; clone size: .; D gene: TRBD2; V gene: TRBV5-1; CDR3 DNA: TGCGCCAGCAGCTTATCTATAGCGGGAGGTTACGAGCAGTACTTC; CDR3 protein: CASSLSIAGGYEQYF
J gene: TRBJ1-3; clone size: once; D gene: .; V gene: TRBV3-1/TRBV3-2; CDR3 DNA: TGTGCCAGCAGCCACGCCTCTGGAAACACCATATATTTT; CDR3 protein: CASSHASGNTIYF
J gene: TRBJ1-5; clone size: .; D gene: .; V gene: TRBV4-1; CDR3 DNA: TGCGCCAGCAGCCAAGTCAGAGATCAGCCCCAGCATTTT; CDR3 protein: CASSQVRDQPQHF
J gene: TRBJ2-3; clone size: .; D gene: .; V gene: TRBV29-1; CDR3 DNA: TGCAGCGGGGATACTAGCACAGATACGCAGTATTTT; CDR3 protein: CSGDTSTDTQYF
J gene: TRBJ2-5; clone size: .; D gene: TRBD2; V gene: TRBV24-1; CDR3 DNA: TGTGCCACCAGTTATAGCGGGAGAGGTAGAGAGACCCAGTACTTC; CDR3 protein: CATSYSGRGRETQYF
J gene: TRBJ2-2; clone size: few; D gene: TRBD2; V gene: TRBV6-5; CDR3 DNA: TGTGCCAGCACCCTCCGGGGGGGTACCGGGGAGCTGTTTTTT; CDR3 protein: CASTLRGGTGELFF
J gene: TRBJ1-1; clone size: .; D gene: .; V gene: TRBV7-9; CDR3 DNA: TGTGCCAGCAGCTTTGGACCCATGAACACTGAAGCTTTCTTT; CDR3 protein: CASSFGPMNTEAFF
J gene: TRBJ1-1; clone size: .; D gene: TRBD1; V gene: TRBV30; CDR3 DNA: TGTGCCTGGAGTGTACAGGGGACCACTGAAGCTTTCTTT; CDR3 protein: CAWSVQGTTEAFF